This passage covers 14 T cell receptor beta chains from one sample sequenced in a study of T cell responses to AZD1222 COVID-19 vaccine. Method: immunoSEQ multiplex PCR; TCRdb's copy keeps in-frame clones and lacks some. The sample shows over 90,000 clones, around 82% of them seen only once. The source was peripheral blood, collected on day 0 of AZD1222 vaccination. These receptors all come from an adult in good health.

The V and J genes are TRBV18 and TRBJ1-5; a possible D gene is TRBD1 (5 bases). Trimming took 5 bases from V and 0 from J, leaving 11 bases between them. The germline CDR1 and CDR2 sequences are KGHSH and LQKENI. This CDR3 has 15 amino acids. The CDR3 sequence is CASSSGRSSNQPQHF. As DNA, the CDR3 is TGTGCCAGCTCATCGGGACGGAGTAGCAATCAGCCCCAGCATTTT.

V and J are TRBV6-2 or TRBV6-3 and TRBJ1-2; the D gene is possibly TRBD1 (5 bases). Germline V CDR1 and CDR2: MNHEY, SVGEGT. V dropped 6 bases and J dropped 4 bases, with 12 bases sitting between them. The length of the CDR3 is 13 residues. The CDR3 nucleotides are TGTGCCAGCAGCTCCAGACAGTTCTATGGCTACACCTTC. This codes for CASSSRQFYGYTF.

This sequence joins TRBV5-8 and TRBJ1-5, with no clear D. The germline V and J ends were trimmed by 4 bases and 5 bases, with 7 bases remaining between them. The CDR3 runs 12 residues. In germline, CDR1 is SGHTS, CDR2 YDEGEE. CDR3 DNA: TGTGCCAGCAGCCCACAACATCAGCCCCAGCATTTT. Its translation is CASSPQHQPQHF.

The chain uses TRBV7-9 and TRBJ1-5; TRBD1 matches at 8 bases. The ends lost 5 bases at V and 4 bases at J; junction bases unmatched: 10. This CDR3 region has 16 residues. The germline gives CDR1 SEHNR, CDR2 FQNEAQ (reference sequence). CDR3 bases: TGTGCCAGCAGCCTAACGACAGGGGTGGGGAATCAGCCCCAGCATTTT. Translation: CASSLTTGVGNQPQHF.

V usage is TRBV10-2 and J usage is TRBJ1-1; D gene uncertain. Germline CDR1 is WSHSY and CDR2 is SAAADI. V lost 3 bases and J lost 7, with 6 bases in between. This CDR3 contains 11 residues. As DNA, the CDR3 is TGCGCCAGCAGTGACCGGAATGAAGCTTTCTTT. This encodes CASSDRNEAFF.

The count of this clone is one. This chain connects TRBV3-1 (or the pseudogene TRBV3-2) to TRBJ1-2; no clear D. The CDR3 is 12 residues long. CDR1 is LGHDT, CDR2 YNNKEL, per germline (reference sequence). Trimming left V 4 bases short and J 4 bases short, with 7 bases between. The CDR3 reads CASSRRFYGYTF. The CDR3 nucleotides read TGTGCCAGCAGCCGGAGGTTCTATGGCTACACCTTC.

The rearrangement uses TRBV27 and TRBJ2-2; no firm D call. Per the germline V gene, CDR1 is MNHEY and CDR2 is SMNVEV (reference sequence). With 5 bases removed from V and 4 bases from J, the gap between germline ends came to 11 bases. The CDR3 loop spans 14 amino acids. The CDR3 DNA reads as TGTGCCAGCAGTGGCAGGACGGTCACCGGGGAGCTGTTTTTT. Amino acid sequence: CASSGRTVTGELFF.

The chain couples TRBV6-7 to TRBJ2-7, with 12 bases lining up with TRBD1. TRBV6-7 is treated as an ORF (open reading frame) with a function not yet certain. This CDR3 is built from 18 residues. V shed 3 bases and J 1 base; nucleotides not matched to a gene: 10. CDR3 nucleotides: TGTGCCAGCAGTTATCCGGGACAGGGGGCGGGGGTATCCTACGAGCAGTACGTC. Translated: CASSYPGQGAGVSYEQYV.

This clone was seen once. J is TRBJ2-3 and V is TRBV6-2 or TRBV6-3; D unresolved. The CDR3 is made up of 12 amino acids. Trimming took off 5 bases at V and 6 bases at J, with 9 bases between the two ends. Germline CDR1 and CDR2: MNHEY and SVGEGT. For the CDR3, the DNA is TGTGCCAGCAGTAGACTGAGGGATACGCAGTATTTT. This sequence encodes CASSRLRDTQYF.

This rearrangement joins TRBV28 to TRBJ2-3; possibly TRBD1 or TRBD2 for D (5 bases each). This CDR3 has 14 residues. V lost 7 bases and J lost 1, with 12 bases in between. CDR1 is MDHEN and CDR2 is SYDVKM in the germline V gene. CDR3 residues: CASKLRGGTDTQYF. CDR3 nucleotide sequence: TGTGCCAGCAAGTTACGAGGGGGCACAGATACGCAGTATTTT.

The V gene is TRBV6-5, the J gene TRBJ1-2; no clear D. The CDR3 is 13 amino acids. Germline V gene lookup returns CDR1 MNHEY and CDR2 SVGAGI. Trimming stripped 7 bases from V and 4 bases from J, with 13 bases between. CDR3 amino acids: CASIAVGGYGYTF. The CDR3, as DNA: TGTGCCAGCATCGCGGTGGGAGGCTATGGCTACACCTTC.

This chain links TRBV19 with TRBJ2-7; D remains ambiguous. V gave up 4 bases and J gave up 0 bases, with 7 bases separating them. The germline gives CDR1 LNHDA, CDR2 SQIVND (reference sequence). This CDR3 is 13 amino acids long. The CDR3 nucleotides read TGTGCCAGTAGTACGACGGACTCCTACGAGCAGTACTTC. This gives the protein CASSTTDSYEQYF.

This clone was detected once. The rearrangement links TRBV11-3 to TRBJ1-2, with 8 positions matching TRBD1. Germline V lookup: CDR1 SGHNT, CDR2 YENEEA. V trimming: 5 bases; J trimming: 8 bases; junction bases outside the gene matches: 7. The CDR3 loop spans 13 amino acids. CDR3 in amino acids: CASSPFRGRGYTF. The CDR3 bases are TGTGCCAGCAGCCCCTTCAGGGGGCGCGGCTACACCTTC. Looking up the rest from reference TRBV11-3 and TRBJ1-2 gives the full variable domain: EAGVVQSPRYKIIEKKQPVAFWCNPISGHNTLYWYLQNLGQGPELLIRYENEEAVDDSQLPKDRFSAERLKGVDSTLKIQPAELGDSAVYLCASSPFRGRGYTFGSGTRLTVV.

V and J are TRBV4-3 and TRBJ1-2; 7 bases line up with TRBD1. Trimming removed 0 bases from V and 5 bases from J; junction bases left unmatched: 6. CDR3 length: 15 amino acids. Germline V lookup: CDR1 LGHNA, CDR2 YSLEER. In DNA, the CDR3 is TGCGCCAGCAGCCAAGAACTCGGGACAGCTTATGGCTACACCTTC. It yields the protein CASSQELGTAYGYTF.